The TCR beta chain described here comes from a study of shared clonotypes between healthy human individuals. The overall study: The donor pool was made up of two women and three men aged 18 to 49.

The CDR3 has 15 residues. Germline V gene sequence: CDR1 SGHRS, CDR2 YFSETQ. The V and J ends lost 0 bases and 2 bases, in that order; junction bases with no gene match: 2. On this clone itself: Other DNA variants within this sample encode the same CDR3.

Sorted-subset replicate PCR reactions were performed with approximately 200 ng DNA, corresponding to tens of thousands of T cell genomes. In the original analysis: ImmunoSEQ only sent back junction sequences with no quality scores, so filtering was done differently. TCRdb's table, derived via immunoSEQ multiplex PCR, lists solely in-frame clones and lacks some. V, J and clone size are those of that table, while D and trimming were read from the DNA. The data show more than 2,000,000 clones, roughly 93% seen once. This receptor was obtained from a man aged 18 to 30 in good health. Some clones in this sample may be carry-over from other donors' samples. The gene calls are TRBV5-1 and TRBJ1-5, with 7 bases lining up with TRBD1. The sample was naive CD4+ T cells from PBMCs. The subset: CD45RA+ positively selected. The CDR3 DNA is TGCGCCAGCAGCTTGGACAGGGGAGGCAATCAGCCCCAGCATTTT. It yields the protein CASSLDRGGNQPQHF.